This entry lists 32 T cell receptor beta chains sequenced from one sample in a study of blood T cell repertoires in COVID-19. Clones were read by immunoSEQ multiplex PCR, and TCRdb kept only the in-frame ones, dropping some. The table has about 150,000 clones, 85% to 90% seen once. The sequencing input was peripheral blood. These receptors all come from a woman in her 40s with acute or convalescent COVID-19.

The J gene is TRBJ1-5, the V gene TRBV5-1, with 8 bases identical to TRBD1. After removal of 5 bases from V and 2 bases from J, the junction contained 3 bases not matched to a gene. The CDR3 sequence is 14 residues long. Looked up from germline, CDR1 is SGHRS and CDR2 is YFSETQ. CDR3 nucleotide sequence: TGCGCCAGCAGGCCGACAGGGGGCAATCAGCCCCAGCATTTT. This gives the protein CASRPTGGNQPQHF. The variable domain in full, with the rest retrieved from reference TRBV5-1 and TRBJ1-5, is KAGVTQTPRYLIKTRGQQVTLSCSPISGHRSVSWYQQTPGQGLQFLFEYFSETQRNKGNFPGRFSGRQFSNSRSEMNVSTLELGDSALYLCASRPTGGNQPQHFGDGTRLSIL.

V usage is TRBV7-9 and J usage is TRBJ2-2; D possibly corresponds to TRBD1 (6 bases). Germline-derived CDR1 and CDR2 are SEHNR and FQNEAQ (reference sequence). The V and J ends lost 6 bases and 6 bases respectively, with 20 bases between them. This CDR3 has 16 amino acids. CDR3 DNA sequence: TGTGCCAGCAGGATCCCACAGGGAACAGTTCCCGGGGAGCTGTTTTTT. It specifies CASRIPQGTVPGELFF.

This chain's CDR3 is CASSLSSGSVYEQYF. The CDR3, as DNA: TGTGCCAGCAGCTTGTCTAGCGGGAGCGTGTACGAGCAGTACTTC. The gene calls are TRBV5-4 and TRBJ2-7; 10 positions agree with TRBD2. The V gene end was trimmed by 1 base and the J gene end by 4 bases; junction bases not matched to a gene: 5. The germline CDR1 and CDR2 sequences are SGHNT and YYREEE (reference sequence). There are 15 residues in the CDR3.

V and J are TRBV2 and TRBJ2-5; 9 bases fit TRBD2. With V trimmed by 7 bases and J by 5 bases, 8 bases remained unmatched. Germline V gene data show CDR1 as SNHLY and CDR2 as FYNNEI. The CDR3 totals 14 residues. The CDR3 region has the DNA TGTGCCAGCACTCTAGCGGGAACGCTTGAGACCCAGTACTTC. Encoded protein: CASTLAGTLETQYF.

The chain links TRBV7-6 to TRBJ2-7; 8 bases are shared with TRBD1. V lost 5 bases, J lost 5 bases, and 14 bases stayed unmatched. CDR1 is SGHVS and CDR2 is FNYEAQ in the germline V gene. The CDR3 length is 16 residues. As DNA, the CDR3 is TGTGCCAGCAGCCCGAGTCTAGACAGGGGCAGCAACGAGCAGTACTTC. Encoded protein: CASSPSLDRGSNEQYF. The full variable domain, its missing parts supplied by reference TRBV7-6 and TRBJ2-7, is GAGVSQSPRYKVTKRGQDVALRCDPISGHVSLYWYRQALGQGPEFLTYFNYEAQQDKSGLPNDRFSAERPEGSISTLTIQRTEQRDSAMYRCASSPSLDRGSNEQYFGPGTRLTVT.

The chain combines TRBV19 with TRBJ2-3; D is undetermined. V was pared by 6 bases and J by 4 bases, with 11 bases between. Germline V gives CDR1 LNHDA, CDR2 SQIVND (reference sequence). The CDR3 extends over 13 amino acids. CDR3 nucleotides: TGTGCCAGTAGCCTACCCCTCCCAGATACGCAGTATTTT. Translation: CASSLPLPDTQYF.

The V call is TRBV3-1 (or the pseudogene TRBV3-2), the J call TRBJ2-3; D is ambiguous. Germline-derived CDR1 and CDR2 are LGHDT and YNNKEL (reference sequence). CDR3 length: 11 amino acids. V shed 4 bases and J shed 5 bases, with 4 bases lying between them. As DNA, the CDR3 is TGTGCCAGCAGCCGACTAGATACGCAGTATTTT. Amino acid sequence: CASSRLDTQYF.

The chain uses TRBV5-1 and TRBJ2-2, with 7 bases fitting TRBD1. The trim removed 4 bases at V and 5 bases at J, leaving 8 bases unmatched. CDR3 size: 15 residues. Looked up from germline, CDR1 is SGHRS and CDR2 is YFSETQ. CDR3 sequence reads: CASSELRGRTGELFF. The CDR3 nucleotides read TGCGCCAGCAGCGAATTGAGGGGGCGGACCGGGGAGCTGTTTTTT.

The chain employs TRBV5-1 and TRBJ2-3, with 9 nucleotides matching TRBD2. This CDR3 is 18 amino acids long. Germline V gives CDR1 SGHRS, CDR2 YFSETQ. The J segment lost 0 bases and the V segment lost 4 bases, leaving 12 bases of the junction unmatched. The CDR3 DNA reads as TGCGCCAGCAGCCTCAAAGTTCTAGCGGGGAAAAGCACAGATACGCAGTATTTT. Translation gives CASSLKVLAGKSTDTQYF.

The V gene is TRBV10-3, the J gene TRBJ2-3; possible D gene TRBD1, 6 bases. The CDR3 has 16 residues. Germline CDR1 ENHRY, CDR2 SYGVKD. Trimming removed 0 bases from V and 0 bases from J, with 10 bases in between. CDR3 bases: TGTGCCATCAGTGAGTCGGGGGCGGCTAGCACAGATACGCAGTATTTT. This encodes CAISESGAASTDTQYF.

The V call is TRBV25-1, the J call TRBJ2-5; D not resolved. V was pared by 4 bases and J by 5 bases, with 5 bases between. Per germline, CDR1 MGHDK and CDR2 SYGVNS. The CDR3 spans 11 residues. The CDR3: CASSGRETQYF. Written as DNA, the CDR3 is TGTGCCAGCAGTGGTCGGGAGACCCAGTACTTC.

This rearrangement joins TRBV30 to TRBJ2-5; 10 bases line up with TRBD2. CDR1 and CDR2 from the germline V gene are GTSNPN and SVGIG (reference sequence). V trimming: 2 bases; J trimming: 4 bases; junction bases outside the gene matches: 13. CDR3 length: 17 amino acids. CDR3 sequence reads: CAWSHWSSAGGRETQYF. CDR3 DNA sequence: TGTGCCTGGAGTCATTGGTCGTCAGCGGGGGGGCGAGAGACCCAGTACTTC.

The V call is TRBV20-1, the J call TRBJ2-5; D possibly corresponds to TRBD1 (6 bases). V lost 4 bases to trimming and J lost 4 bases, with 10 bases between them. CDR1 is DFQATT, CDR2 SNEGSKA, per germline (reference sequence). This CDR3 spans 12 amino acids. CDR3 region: CSAIDRLETQYF. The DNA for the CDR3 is TGCAGTGCTATTGACAGGTTAGAGACCCAGTACTTC.

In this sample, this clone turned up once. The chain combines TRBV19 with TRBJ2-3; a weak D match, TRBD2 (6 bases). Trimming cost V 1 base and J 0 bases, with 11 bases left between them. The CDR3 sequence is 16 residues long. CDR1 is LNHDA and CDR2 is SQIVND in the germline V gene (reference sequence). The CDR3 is CASSIGRVSSTDTQYF. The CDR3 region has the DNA TGTGCCAGTAGTATAGGGAGGGTTTCTAGCACAGATACGCAGTATTTT. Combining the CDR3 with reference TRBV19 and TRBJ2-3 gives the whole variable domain DGGITQSPKYLFRKEGQNVTLSCEQNLNHDAMYWYRQDPGQGLRLIYYSQIVNDFQKGDIAEGYSVSREKKESFPLTVTSAQKNPTAFYLCASSIGRVSSTDTQYFGPGTRLTVL.

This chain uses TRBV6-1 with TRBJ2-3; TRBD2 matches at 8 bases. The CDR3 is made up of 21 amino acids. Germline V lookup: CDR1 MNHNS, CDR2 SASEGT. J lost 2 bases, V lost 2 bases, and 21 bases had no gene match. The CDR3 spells CASSEWGLGSQSDPFTDTQYF. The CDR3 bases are TGTGCCAGCAGTGAATGGGGACTAGGCTCCCAGTCCGATCCCTTCACAGATACGCAGTATTTT.

The CDR3 region is CASSLAGRDTEAFF. Here the CDR3 DNA reads TGTGCCAGCAGCTTGGCGGGGAGGGACACTGAAGCTTTCTTT. The rearrangement joins TRBV5-4 to TRBJ1-1; unclear D gene. The CDR3 sequence is 14 residues long. Looked up from germline, CDR1 is SGHNT and CDR2 is YYREEE (reference sequence). Trimming removed 0 bases at V and 3 bases at J, with 9 bases between.

The DNA for the CDR3 is TGCAGCGTTGAGACAGGCGAGAACACTGAAGCTTTCTTT. Protein sequence: CSVETGENTEAFF. The gene calls are TRBV29-1 and TRBJ1-1; D perhaps matches TRBD1 (6 bases). The CDR3 is 13 residues long. CDR1 SQVTM and CDR2 ANQGSEA come from the germline V gene. The V end was cut by 3 bases, the J end by 1 base, with 9 bases between.

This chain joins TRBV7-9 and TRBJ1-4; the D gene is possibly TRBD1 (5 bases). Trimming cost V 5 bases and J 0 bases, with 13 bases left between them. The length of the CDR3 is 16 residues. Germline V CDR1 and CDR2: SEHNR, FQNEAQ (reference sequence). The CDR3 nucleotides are TGTGCCAGCAGCCCAATGGGGCAGACAACTAATGAAAAACTGTTTTTT. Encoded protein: CASSPMGQTTNEKLFF.

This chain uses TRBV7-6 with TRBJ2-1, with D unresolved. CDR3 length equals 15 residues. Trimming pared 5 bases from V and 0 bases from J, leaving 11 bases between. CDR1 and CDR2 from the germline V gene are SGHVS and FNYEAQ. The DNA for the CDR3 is TGTGCCAGCAGCATTCCTCCCCTCTCCTACAATGAGCAGTTCTTC. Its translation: CASSIPPLSYNEQFF.

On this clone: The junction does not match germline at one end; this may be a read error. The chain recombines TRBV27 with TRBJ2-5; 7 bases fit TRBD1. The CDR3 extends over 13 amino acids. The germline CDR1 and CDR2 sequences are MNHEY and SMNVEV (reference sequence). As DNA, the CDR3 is TGTGCCAGCAGTTCGGGACAGAAAGAGATCCAGTACTTC. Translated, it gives CASSSGQKEIQYF.

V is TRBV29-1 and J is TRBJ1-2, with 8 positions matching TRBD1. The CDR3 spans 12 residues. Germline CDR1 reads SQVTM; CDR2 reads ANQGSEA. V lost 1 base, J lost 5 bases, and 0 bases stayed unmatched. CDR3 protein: CSVEGQGYGYTF. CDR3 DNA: TGCAGCGTTGAAGGACAGGGGTATGGCTACACCTTC.

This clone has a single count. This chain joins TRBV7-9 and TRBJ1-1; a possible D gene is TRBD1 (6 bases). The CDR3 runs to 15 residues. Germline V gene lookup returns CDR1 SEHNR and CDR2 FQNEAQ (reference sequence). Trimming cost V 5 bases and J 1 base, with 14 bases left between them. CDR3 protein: CASSIRQDKNTEAFF. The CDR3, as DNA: TGTGCCAGCAGCATAAGACAGGACAAGAACACTGAAGCTTTCTTT.

The CDR3 here is CSASPRDRYTEAFF. CDR3 coding DNA: TGCAGTGCTAGTCCTCGGGACAGATATACTGAAGCTTTCTTT. The V call is TRBV20-1, the J call TRBJ1-1; 7 bases fit TRBD1. Germline V CDR1 and CDR2: DFQATT, SNEGSKA (reference sequence). The CDR3 has 14 amino acids. With 3 bases clipped from V and 5 bases from J, the junction kept 9 bases outside the gene matches.

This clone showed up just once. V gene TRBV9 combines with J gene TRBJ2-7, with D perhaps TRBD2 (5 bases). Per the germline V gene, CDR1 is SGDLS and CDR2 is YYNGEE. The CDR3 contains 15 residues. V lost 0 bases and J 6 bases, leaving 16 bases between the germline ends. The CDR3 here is CASSVDVGVGREQYF. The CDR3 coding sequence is TGTGCCAGCAGCGTAGATGTGGGAGTAGGCCGCGAGCAGTACTTC.

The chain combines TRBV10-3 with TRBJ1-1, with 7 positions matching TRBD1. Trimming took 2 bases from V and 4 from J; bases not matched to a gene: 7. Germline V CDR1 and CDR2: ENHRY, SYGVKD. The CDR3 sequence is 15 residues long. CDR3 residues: CAISEGETGFTEAFF. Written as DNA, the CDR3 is TGTGCCATCAGTGAGGGAGAGACAGGGTTCACTGAAGCTTTCTTT.

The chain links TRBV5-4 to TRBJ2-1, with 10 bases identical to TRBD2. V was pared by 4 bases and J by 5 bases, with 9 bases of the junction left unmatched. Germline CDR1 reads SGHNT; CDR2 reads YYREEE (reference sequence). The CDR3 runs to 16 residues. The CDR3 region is CASSRRTSGPDNEQFF. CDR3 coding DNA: TGTGCCAGCAGCCGGCGGACTAGCGGCCCCGACAATGAGCAGTTCTTC.

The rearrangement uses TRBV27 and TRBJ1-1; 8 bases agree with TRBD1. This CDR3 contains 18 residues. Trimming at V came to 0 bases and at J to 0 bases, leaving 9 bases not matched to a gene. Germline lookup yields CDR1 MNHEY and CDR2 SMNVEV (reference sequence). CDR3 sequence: CASSLSRQGSGMNTEAFF. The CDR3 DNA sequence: TGTGCCAGCAGTTTATCGCGACAGGGGTCGGGGATGAACACTGAAGCTTTCTTT.

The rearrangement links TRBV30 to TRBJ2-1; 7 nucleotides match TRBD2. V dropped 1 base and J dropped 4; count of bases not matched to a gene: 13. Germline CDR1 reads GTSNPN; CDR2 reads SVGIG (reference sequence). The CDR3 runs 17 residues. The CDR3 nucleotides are TGTGCCTGGAGTGCTTGGCGGGAGTTGAGGGCGTACAATGAGCAGTTCTTC. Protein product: CAWSAWRELRAYNEQFF.

CDR3 amino acids: CASNGRARNSPLHF. Here the CDR3 DNA reads TGTGCCAGCAATGGCAGGGCCCGAAATTCACCCCTCCACTTT. This chain uses TRBV2 with TRBJ1-6, with a tentative D call TRBD1 (5 bases). Deletions cut 7 bases from V and 7 bases from J, with 14 bases between. CDR3 size: 14 residues. Germline V gene sequence: CDR1 SNHLY, CDR2 FYNNEI.

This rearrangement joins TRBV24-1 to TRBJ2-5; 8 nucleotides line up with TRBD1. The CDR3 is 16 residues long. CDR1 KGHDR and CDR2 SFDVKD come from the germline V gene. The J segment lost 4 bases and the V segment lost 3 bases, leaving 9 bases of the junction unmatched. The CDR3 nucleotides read TGTGCCACCAGTGATCGGACAGGGTCGGGTGGAGAGACCCAGTACTTC. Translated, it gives CATSDRTGSGGETQYF.

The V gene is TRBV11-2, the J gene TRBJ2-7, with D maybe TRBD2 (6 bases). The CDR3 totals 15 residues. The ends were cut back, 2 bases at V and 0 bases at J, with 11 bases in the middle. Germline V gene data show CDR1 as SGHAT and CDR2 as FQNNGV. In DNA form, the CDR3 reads TGTGCCAGCAGCTTATTTGGCGGGGTCTCCTACGAGCAGTACTTC. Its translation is CASSLFGGVSYEQYF.

The CDR3 sequence is CASSQETLSTGLSYEQYF. CDR3 bases: TGTGCCAGCAGCCAAGAAACCCTCTCGACAGGATTAAGCTACGAGCAGTACTTC. The rearrangement uses TRBV4-2 and TRBJ2-7; perhaps TRBD1 as D (6 bases). Germline V gives CDR1 LGHNA, CDR2 YNFKEQ. V was pared by 0 bases and J by 3 bases, with 21 bases between. The CDR3 covers 18 residues.